One and the same sample provided the 14 T cell receptor beta chains below, sequenced in a study of cytomegalovirus exposure and HLA in healthy donors. In the PCR, 60 Vbeta and 13 Jbeta primers were used. TCRdb's copy holds only in-frame clones and misses some; the assay was immunoSEQ multiplex PCR. The table lists under 200,000 clones, around 79% of them singletons. Sequencing used PBMCs. These receptors were taken from a woman aged 40-49 years in good health and CMV-seropositive.

This clone turned up a few times. J is TRBJ2-7 and V is TRBV6-5; tentatively, D is TRBD2 (6 bases). Germline V gene lookup returns CDR1 MNHEY and CDR2 SVGAGI. CDR3 length equals 15 residues. The V and J ends lost 8 bases and 2 bases respectively, with 19 bases between them. CDR3 loop: CASHTTSGAAYEQYF. DNA of the CDR3: TGTGCCAGCCATACGACTAGTGGCGCAGCCTACGAGCAGTACTTC.

This chain links TRBV11-3 with TRBJ1-2; TRBD1 matches at 7 bases. Germline V gene data show CDR1 as SGHNT and CDR2 as YENEEA. The CDR3 loop spans 15 amino acids. Losses at the gene ends were 1 base for V and 2 bases for J; bases not matched to a gene: 4. This chain's CDR3 is CASSLGGGGNYGYTF. The CDR3 nucleotides are TGTGCCAGCAGCTTAGGAGGAGGGGGCAACTATGGCTACACCTTC.

The V gene is TRBV5-8, the J gene TRBJ2-1; TRBD2 matches at 15 bases. J lost 4 bases, V lost 4 bases, and 6 bases had no gene match. Germline V gene data show CDR1 as SGHTS and CDR2 as YDEGEE. The CDR3 sequence is 17 residues long. The chain's CDR3 is CASSHGLAGGTYNEQFF. The CDR3 DNA reads as TGTGCCAGCAGCCATGGACTAGCGGGAGGGACATACAATGAGCAGTTCTTC.

This chain joins TRBV6-6 and TRBJ1-1; no firm D call. CDR1 is MNHNY and CDR2 is SVGAGI in the germline V gene (reference sequence). V lost 6 bases and J 3 bases, leaving 20 bases between the germline ends. This CDR3 spans 16 amino acids. The CDR3 here is CASRLLRRAWDTEAFF. CDR3 DNA: TGTGCCAGCAGATTATTGAGGAGGGCATGGGACACTGAAGCTTTCTTT.

The J gene is TRBJ1-5, the V gene TRBV6-1; a weak D match, TRBD1 (5 bases). V was shortened by 4 bases and J by 5 bases, with 12 bases between the two germline ends. Germline V gene sequence: CDR1 MNHNS, CDR2 SASEGT. The CDR3 is made up of 14 amino acids. In DNA form, the CDR3 reads TGTGCCAGCAGTGGGGGGGGGAAACATCAGCCCCAGCATTTT. Translating gives CASSGGGKHQPQHF.

In nucleotides, the CDR3 is TGTGCCACCAGCAGAGGAGGAGGACCAATCCCTAATGAAAAACTGTTTTTT. Residues: CATSRGGGPIPNEKLFF. The V call is TRBV15, the J call TRBJ1-4; D unresolved. V was trimmed by 1 base and J by 3 bases, leaving 15 bases between them. This CDR3 is built from 17 residues. Germline V gene sequence: CDR1 LNHNV, CDR2 YYDKDF (reference sequence).

This clone was recorded only once. The CDR3 nucleotides read TGTGCCAGCAGTTTCGGGACAGGGGCTCGTGGCACTGAAGCTTTCTTT. Protein product: CASSFGTGARGTEAFF. The chain uses TRBV6-5 and TRBJ1-1; TRBD1 matches at 10 bases. This CDR3 region has 16 residues. V shed 4 bases, J shed 4 bases, and the junction held 9 bases outside the gene matches. Germline CDR1 MNHEY, CDR2 SVGAGI.

The rearrangement links TRBV7-2 to TRBJ2-7, with a tentative D call TRBD1 (6 bases). Germline values: CDR1 SGHTA, CDR2 FQGNSA. This CDR3 region has 15 residues. Trimming pared 4 bases from V and 9 bases from J, leaving 22 bases between. The CDR3 sequence: CASSSWDTALGRQYF. For the CDR3, the DNA is TGTGCCAGCAGCTCCTGGGACACCGCGTTAGGCAGGCAGTACTTC.

This clone was counted once. V gene TRBV28 combines with J gene TRBJ1-2; 10 bases match TRBD1. Germline-derived CDR1 and CDR2 are MDHEN and SYDVKM. The CDR3 is made up of 14 amino acids. The V and J ends lost 6 bases and 5 bases, in that order; junction bases with no gene match: 6. CDR3 region: CASRRQGAEYGYTF. In DNA form, the CDR3 reads TGTGCCAGCAGGAGACAGGGGGCAGAGTATGGCTACACCTTC.

The table lists this clone with a few counts. This chain uses TRBV7-8 with TRBJ2-7; 7 bases match TRBD2. Germline V gene sequence: CDR1 SGHVS, CDR2 FQNEAQ. Germline trimming cut 6 bases from V and 0 bases from J; bases unmatched to any gene: 8. The CDR3 runs to 15 residues. This chain's CDR3 is CASSKAGLSSYEQYF. CDR3 coding DNA: TGTGCCAGCAGTAAAGCGGGGCTTAGCTCCTACGAGCAGTACTTC. Filled out from reference TRBV7-8 and TRBJ2-7, the complete variable domain reads GAGVSQSPRYKVAKRGQDVALRCDPISGHVSLFWYQQALGQGPEFLTYFQNEAQLDKSGLPSDRFFAERPEGSVSTLKIQRTQQEDSAVYLCASSKAGLSSYEQYFGPGTRLTVT.

This clone was observed a single time. Mismatch with germline at one junction end may stem from a read error. The rearrangement joins TRBV7-7 to TRBJ2-1, with 8 nucleotides matching TRBD1. The germline V gene encodes CDR1 SSHAT and CDR2 FNYEAQ (reference sequence). This CDR3 comprises 13 residues. The CDR3 sequence is CASSLDRGNEQFF. The CDR3 DNA reads TGTGCCAGCAGTTTAGACAGGGGAAATGAGCAGTTCTTC.

The V and J genes are TRBV5-6 and TRBJ1-2; 7 bases are shared with TRBD1. Trimming took 3 bases from V and 2 from J; bases not matched to a gene: 7. Germline CDR1 and CDR2: SGHDT and YYEEEE. The CDR3 contains 15 residues. The CDR3 loop reads CASSYRDSRNYGYTF. The CDR3 region has the DNA TGTGCCAGCAGCTACCGGGACAGTAGAAACTATGGCTACACCTTC.

There are a few counts of this clone. CDR3 sequence reads: CASSVRDKNYGYTF. CDR3 in DNA: TGTGCCAGCAGCGTTCGAGACAAGAACTATGGCTACACCTTC. The chain uses TRBV7-2 and TRBJ1-2; D ambiguous. The ends were cut back, 5 bases at V and 2 bases at J, with 12 bases in the middle. In germline, CDR1 is SGHTA, CDR2 FQGNSA. CDR3 size: 14 residues.

The V and J genes are TRBV7-9 and TRBJ2-1; TRBD2 aligns across 7 bases. From germline, CDR1 is SEHNR and CDR2 FQNEAQ (reference sequence). Trimming took 4 bases from V and 10 from J; bases not matched to a gene: 4. The CDR3 extends over 12 amino acids. In DNA form, the CDR3 reads TGTGCCAGCAGCTCTGGGACTATAGAGCAGTTCTTC. Its protein product is CASSSGTIEQFF. Full variable domain (outside the CDR3, taken from reference TRBV7-9 and TRBJ2-1): DTGVSQNPRHKITKRGQNVTFRCDPISEHNRLYWYRQTLGQGPEFLTYFQNEAQLEKSRLLSDRFSAERPKGSFSTLEIQRTEQGDSAMYLCASSSGTIEQFFGPGTRLTVL.